This T cell receptor (beta chain) was sequenced during a study of blood T cells in healthy people across ages. V was pared by 0 bases and J by 4 bases, with 10 bases between. The CDR3 extends over 15 amino acids. Germline CDR1 is LGHNA and CDR2 is YSLEER. Together with a sample-barcoded 5' primer, a J-beta primer mix was included in a second PCR lasting about 6 to 11 cycles. Each CDR3 protein gets one entry after TCRdb re-called the 5' RACE reads with MiXCR. The repertoire holds some 1.5 million distinct CDR3 sequences, with roughly 27% as singletons. This rearrangement joins TRBV4-3 to TRBJ2-1; D is unresolved. The sample consisted of blood. The clonotype originates from a woman younger than 45 in good health. The CDR3 is CASSQEWKIYNEQFF. CDR3 DNA: TGCGCCAGCAGCCAAGAGTGGAAAATATACAATGAGCAGTTCTTC.